Shown below are 9 T cell receptor beta chains from a single sample sequenced in a study of tumor-infiltrating lymphocytes in primary liver carcinoma. TCR beta cDNA was reverse-transcribed from 400 to 500 ng of total RNA. The reaction used a constant-region primer and ProtoScript II reverse transcriptase. It was through three nested multiplex PCR rounds of slightly modified ARM-PCR that TCR beta libraries arose. Amplification in the first two PCR rounds was performed using TRBV1-TRBV30 forward primers and a C-beta reverse primer for approximately 10 cycles each. TCRdb ran MiXCR on the multiplex PCR reads and lists one entry per CDR3 protein. The sample has tens of thousands of distinct CDR3 sequences, approximately 82% seen once. Co-extracted RNA and DNA came from roughly 20-30 mg of unsorted bulk tissue. Sequenced: tumor-adjacent normal liver tissue. These receptors were taken from a man aged 35 to 55 with primary liver carcinoma and hepatitis B virus infection.

Comments on this clonotype: A much larger clone differs from this one at a single base, so this may be a read error. V and J are TRBV9 and TRBJ2-3, with a weak D call TRBD1 (6 bases). The CDR3 has 14 amino acids. Germline V gene data show CDR1 as SGDLS and CDR2 as YYNGEE. The CDR3 region has the DNA TGTGCCAGCAGCTATCAGACAGGTCCAGATACGGAGTATTTT. This encodes CASSYQTGPDTEYF. The whole variable domain, remainder taken from reference TRBV9 and TRBJ2-3, is DSGVTQTPKHLITATGQRVTLRCSPRSGDLSVYWYQQSLDQGLQFLIQYYNGEERAKGNILERFSAQQFPDLHSELNLSSLELGDSALYFCASSYQTGPDTEYFGPGTRLTVL.

Comment on this clonotype: One end of the junction fails to match germline, which may point to a read error. The rearrangement uses TRBV4-3 and TRBJ1-1; no firm D call. In germline, CDR1 is LGHNA, CDR2 YSLEER. The CDR3 runs 16 residues. Here the CDR3 reads CASSQDADITNTEVFF. The CDR3 DNA is TGCGCCAGCAGCCAAGATGCGGATATCACGAATACTGAAGTTTTCTTT.

In its sample, this clonotype is medium-sized. This chain connects TRBV4-3 to TRBJ1-2; D might be TRBD1 (6 bases). CDR1 and CDR2 from the germline V gene are LGHNA and YSLEER. The CDR3 totals 13 residues. Trimming stripped 1 base from V and 3 bases from J, with 6 bases between. The CDR3 region has the DNA TGCGCCAGCAGCCAAGCAGGGGACTATGGCTACACCTTC. Protein product: CASSQAGDYGYTF.

The chain employs TRBV6-2 or TRBV6-3 and TRBJ1-2, with unresolved D. The CDR3 is 12 residues long. V lost 7 bases to trimming and J lost 5 bases, with 11 bases between them. Germline lookup yields CDR1 MNHEY and CDR2 SVGEGT. The CDR3 here is CASTQGQYGYTF. As DNA, the CDR3 is TGTGCCAGCACCCAAGGGCAGTATGGCTACACCTTC.

This rearrangement joins TRBV10-2 to TRBJ2-3; D is ambiguous. The closer fit of TRBJ1-5 to the DNA end suggests the J call may be wrong. Germline V CDR1 and CDR2: WSHSY, SAAADI. The CDR3 loop spans 13 amino acids. CDR3 region: CASSVISSEAQHF. The CDR3 DNA follows: TGCGCCAGCAGTGTTATCTCTAGCGAAGCGCAGCATTTT.

This clonotype was detected a few times. The chain couples TRBV6-5 to TRBJ2-1; 9 nucleotides agree with TRBD2. The CDR3 sequence is 15 residues long. Germline V gives CDR1 MNHEY, CDR2 SVGAGI. After removal of 8 bases from V and 6 bases from J, the junction contained 11 bases not matched to a gene. The CDR3 nucleotides read TGTGCCAGCGGCTACGGGGCGGGAGGGACCAATGAGCAGTTCTTC. Translation gives CASGYGAGGTNEQFF.

Turning to this clonotype: The junction departs from germline at one end; a sequencing error may be responsible. CDR3 residues: CASSQDAFWAPYNEQLF. The CDR3 DNA reads as TGTGCCAGCAGCCAAGATGCCTTTTGGGCCCCCTACAATGAGCAGTTATTC. V gene TRBV14 combines with J gene TRBJ2-1; no definite D call. The germline gives CDR1 SGHDN, CDR2 FVKESK. The CDR3 is 17 amino acids.

A word on this clonotype: At one of its ends the junction is not consistent with the germline gene, which may arise from a read error. This chain joins TRBV28 and TRBJ1-5; 8 nucleotides match TRBD1. Per the germline V gene, CDR1 is MDHEN and CDR2 is SYDVKM. This CDR3 spans 14 amino acids. The CDR3 bases are TGTGCCTGCAGTTTCCAGGGGGCTACTAAGCCCCAGCATTTT. This gives the protein CACSFQGATKPQHF.

On this clonotype: Since no conserved phenylalanine or tryptophan closes the CDR3, a read error is the likely cause. This chain links TRBV6-5 with TRBJ2-1; 12 bases align to TRBD2. Germline V gene sequence: CDR1 MNHEY, CDR2 SVGAGI. This CDR3 is built from 17 residues. CDR3 region: CASRYSETSGRGNEQFV. The DNA of the CDR3 is TGTGCCAGCAGATACTCCGAGACTAGCGGGAGAGGGAATGAGCAGTTCGTC.